This is a list of T cell receptor beta chains from one sample in a study of control samples from healthy donors and cancer patients. Profiled with immunoSEQ multiplex PCR; TCRdb holds only in-frame clones, not every one. The data hold around 180,000 clones, with around 90% observed a single time. Sequencing input: blood. These receptors all come from a woman younger than 45 in good health. Both conserved end residues are trimmed from each CDR3.

v_gene | CDR3aa
TRBV30 | AWRRGARGYT
TRBV23-1 | ASRLHFRGWGTEQF
TRBV5-1 | ASSFDRNNSPLH
TRBV27 | ASSSLFDTQY
TRBV5-1 | ASSPGQGRNTIY
TRBV19 | ASSIGARGTTANYGYT
TRBV9 | ASSVDPKSYEQY
TRBV18 | ASSPRAYNSPLH
TRBV9 | ASSVGPTDTQY
TRBV5-1 | ASSLNVGGTQY
TRBV6-5 | ASRKGTLPGNTIY
TRBV10-3 | AFAAAQMGGDYT
TRBV6-5 | ASSYGRDTDTQY
TRBV2 | ASSEAGGSYNSPLH
TRBV5-1 | ASSLGEGGNTIY
TRBV19 | ASSRQSSSETQY
TRBV6-5 | ASSRQGGEQY
TRBV10-3 | AISGDRGAEAF
TRBV20-1 | SASTGTDQPQH
TRBV18 | ASSPQVNSPLH
TRBV14 | ASSRSERQRSSYNSPLH
TRBV9 | ASSGYDANTEAF
TRBV29-1 | SVYQGEAYGYT
TRBV6-4 | ASSDSAGGVDTQY
TRBV12-3/TRBV12-4 | ASRGGTGTEAF
TRBV5-1 | ASSLGVGEQY
TRBV9 | ASSVVGISYNEQF
TRBV4-1 | ASSQVSDRIELF
TRBV28 | ASSPYGAGGGDTQY
TRBV5-1 | ASRGQDGNEKLF
TRBV10-3 | AISKGLAGEKETQY
TRBV12-5 | ASGLDRGRSYEQY
TRBV9 | ASSERQGEEWDIQY
TRBV15 | ATSRGGGETQY
TRBV19 | ASSMEGFFEKLF
TRBV6-5 | ASLGVTDTQY